This TCR beta chain was obtained from a study of T cell clonality in common variable immunodeficiency. CVID meant reduced serum IgG, IgA and/or IgM plus specific antibody deficiency. Of CVID subjects, roughly 15 were female and 29 male, mean age approximately 40. CVID subjects were neither ill nor on immunomodulatory or immunosuppressive medication at sampling. Of note for this clone: The antigen remains unidentified. At one boundary the junction diverges from the germline segment, which might be a read error. The same CDR3 arises from other DNA sequences in this sample as well.

Broader study findings: What drives increased CVID clonality needs T cell subpopulation sequencing. Fewer deletions and N-nucleotide insertions were reportedly seen in common variable immunodeficiency TCR beta sequences.

Produced via immunoSEQ multiplex PCR; TCRdb's table is partial and in-frame only. This sample carries about 26,000 clones, none of them present only once. Sequencing was performed on peripheral blood mononuclear cells. This TCR came from a human donor with common variable immunodeficiency.

The CDR3 loop reads CSSSFGETQYF. CDR3 bases read: TGTTCCAGCAGCTTCGGAGAGACC. The V and J genes are TRBV7-9 and TRBJ2-5; D is undetermined. The observed sequence ends 3 residues before the CDR3 terminus, with the missing tail filled in from the germline J gene. The length of the CDR3 is 11 residues. Per germline, CDR1 SEHNR and CDR2 FQNEAQ (reference sequence).